This TCR beta chain was recorded in a study of shared clonotypes between healthy human individuals. Study overall: A couple of women and a few men aged 18 to 49 served as donors. Each donor's CD4 naive and CD4 memory cells filled three plates apiece, CD8 naive two, and CD8 memory one. Whole-study results and caveats: Around 5% was the fraction of naive CD4 clonotypes found shared across a handful of donors.

The repertoire was sequenced with immunoSEQ multiplex PCR; TCRdb's copy has only in-frame clones and lacks some. The sample holds about 2.4 million clones, over 85% seen once. To note about this clone: Antigen specificity is unknown. This specimen includes other DNA sequences encoding the same CDR3.

Sequences were obtained from naive CD4+ T cells from PBMCs. Subset defined: CD45RA+ positively selected. The sequence was collected from a man aged 18 to 30 in good health. Some clones in this sample may be carry-over from other donors' samples.

CDR3 sequence reads: CASSPEGGNQPQHF. In DNA, the CDR3 is TGCGCCAGCAGCCCCGAAGGGGGGAATCAGCCCCAGCATTTT. This chain joins TRBV4-1 and TRBJ1-5; D may be TRBD1 (6 bases). CDR1 is MGHRA, CDR2 YSYEKL, per germline. This CDR3 contains 14 residues. Trimming left V 4 bases short and J 4 bases short, with 11 bases between.